This T cell receptor beta chain was recovered during a study of blood T cells in healthy people across ages. Findings and limits, study-wide: The unknown donor CMV status may have confounded expanded clonotype changes. Investigators viewed diversity estimates from one million T cells as underestimates, the study reported.

Donors ranged from about 6 to 90 years old and were healthy Caucasians in Russia. The authors isolated at least 6.5 million PBMCs per sample. A second 7 to 11 cycle PCR used barcoded and J-beta primers. MiXCR, applied by TCRdb to the 5' RACE reads, yields one record per CDR3 protein. The sample records roughly 720,000 distinct CDR3 sequences, 53% being singletons. V lost 0 bases and J lost 14; bases outside the gene matches: 17. CDR1 MGHRA and CDR2 YSYEKL come from the germline V gene. The CDR3 has 16 amino acids. In its sample, this clonotype was seen a few times. No antigen is known for it. Sequences were obtained from blood. The gene calls are TRBV4-1 and TRBJ2-3; TRBD2 aligns across 7 bases. This receptor was obtained from a man older than 75 in good health. The CDR3 here is CASSQEGAGAVRYAYF. CDR3 DNA: TGCGCCAGCAGCCAAGAAGGGGCGGGAGCGGTTAGATACGCGTATTTT.